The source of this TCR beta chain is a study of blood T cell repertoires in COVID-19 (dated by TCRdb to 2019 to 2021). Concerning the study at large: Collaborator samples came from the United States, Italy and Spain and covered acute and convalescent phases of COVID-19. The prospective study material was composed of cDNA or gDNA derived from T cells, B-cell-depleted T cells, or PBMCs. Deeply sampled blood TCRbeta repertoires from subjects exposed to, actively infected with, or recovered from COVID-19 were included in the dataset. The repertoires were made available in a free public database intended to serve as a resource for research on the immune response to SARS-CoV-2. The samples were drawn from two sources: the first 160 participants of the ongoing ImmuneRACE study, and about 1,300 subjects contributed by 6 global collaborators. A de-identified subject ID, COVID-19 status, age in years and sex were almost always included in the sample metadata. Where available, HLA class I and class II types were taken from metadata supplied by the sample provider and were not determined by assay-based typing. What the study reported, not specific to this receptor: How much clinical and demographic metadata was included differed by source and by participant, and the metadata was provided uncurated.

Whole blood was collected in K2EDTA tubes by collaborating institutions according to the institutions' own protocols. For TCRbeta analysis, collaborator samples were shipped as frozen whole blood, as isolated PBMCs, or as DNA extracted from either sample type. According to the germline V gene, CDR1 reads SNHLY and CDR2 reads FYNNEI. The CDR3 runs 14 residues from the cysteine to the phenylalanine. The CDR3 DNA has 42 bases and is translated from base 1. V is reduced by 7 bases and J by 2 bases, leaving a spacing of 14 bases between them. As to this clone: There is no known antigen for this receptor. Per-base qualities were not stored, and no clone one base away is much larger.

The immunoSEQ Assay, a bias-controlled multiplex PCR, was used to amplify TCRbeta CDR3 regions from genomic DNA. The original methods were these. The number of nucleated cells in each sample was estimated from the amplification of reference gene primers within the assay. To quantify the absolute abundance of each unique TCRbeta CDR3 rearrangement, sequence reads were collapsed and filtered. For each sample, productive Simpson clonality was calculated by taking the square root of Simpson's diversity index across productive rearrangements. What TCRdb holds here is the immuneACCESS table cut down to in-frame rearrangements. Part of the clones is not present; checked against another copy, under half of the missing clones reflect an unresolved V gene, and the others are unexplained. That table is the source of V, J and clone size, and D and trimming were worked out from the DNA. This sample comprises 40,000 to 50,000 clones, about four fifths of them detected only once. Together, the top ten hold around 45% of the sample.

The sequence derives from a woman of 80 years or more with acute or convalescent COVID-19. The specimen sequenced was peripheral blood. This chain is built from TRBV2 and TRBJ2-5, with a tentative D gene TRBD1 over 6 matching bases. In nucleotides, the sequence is TGTGCCAGCACCCAGGGGCCGTCGCAAGAGACCCAGTACTTC. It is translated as CASTQGPSQETQYF.